The 29 T cell receptor beta chains presented below share a single source sample, sequenced in a study of blood T cell repertoires in COVID-19 (dated by TCRdb to 2020 to 2021). Libraries were built with the immunoSEQ multiplex PCR assay. TCRdb stores this immuneACCESS table with in-frame sequences only. Part of the clones is absent; in the studies checked, under half of the shortfall reflects unresolved V genes, and no reason is known for the rest. In this sample the table shows about 180,000 clones, over 70% of which occur a single time. The ten largest make up 14% of the sample. The source material was PBMCs or T cells enriched from blood (not recorded which). The receptor set was obtained from a man aged 55-75 years who had been exposed to COVID-19.

The V call is TRBV2, the J call TRBJ2-3, with a possible D match to TRBD2 (6 bases). The CDR3 extends over 13 amino acids. Germline CDR1 reads SNHLY; CDR2 reads FYNNEI. V shed 8 bases and J shed 0 bases, with 9 bases lying between them. CDR3 in amino acids: CASEGTSTDTQYF. The CDR3 bases are TGTGCCAGCGAGGGGACTAGCACAGATACGCAGTATTTT.

This clone turned up a few times. CDR3 sequence: CASSKRDLNGQPESGNTIYF. CDR3 in DNA: TGTGCCAGCAGCAAAAGGGACCTTAATGGACAGCCAGAATCTGGAAACACCATATATTTT. This chain connects TRBV21-1 to TRBJ1-3; the table names TRBD1, a call not compared with the DNA. TRBV21-1 constitutes a pseudogene. CDR3 length equals 20 residues.

The chain uses TRBV7-2 and TRBJ1-5, with 9 bases fitting TRBD1. Per the germline V gene, CDR1 is SGHTA and CDR2 is FQGNSA. The ends lost 4 bases at V and 6 bases at J; junction bases unmatched: 7. This CDR3 contains 15 residues. As DNA, the CDR3 is TGTGCCAGCAGCTCCGCCGGGACAGGGCTTCAGCCCCAGCATTTT. Translating gives CASSSAGTGLQPQHF.

This clone appeared a few times. This chain uses TRBV28 with TRBJ1-2, with unresolved D. This CDR3 region has 14 residues. V was shortened by 2 bases and J by 2 bases, with 9 bases between the two germline ends. Germline CDR1 and CDR2: MDHEN and SYDVKM. The CDR3 coding sequence is TGTGCCAGCAGTTTAGGCCAGGCCAACTATGGCTACACCTTC. Its translation is CASSLGQANYGYTF.

This clone was counted only a few times. The V and J genes are TRBV2 and TRBJ1-1; tentative D call: TRBD1 (6 bases). Germline V CDR1 and CDR2: SNHLY, FYNNEI. V lost 7 bases and J 3 bases, leaving 15 bases between the germline ends. The CDR3 runs 14 residues. CDR3 nucleotide sequence: TGTGCCAGCAAGAGACGGGGGGCTGACACTGAAGCTTTCTTT. This translates into CASKRRGADTEAFF.

This chain connects TRBV6-4 to TRBJ2-3; 12 positions agree with TRBD2. The CDR3 sequence is 15 residues long. Germline V gene lookup returns CDR1 MRHNA and CDR2 SNTAGT. Trimming removed 6 bases from V and 3 bases from J; junction bases left unmatched: 4. CDR3 nucleotide sequence: TGTGCCAGCAGCCCTCTAGCGGGAGGGACAGATACGCAGTATTTT. Residues: CASSPLAGGTDTQYF.

V and J are TRBV7-3 and TRBJ1-1; a weak D match, TRBD1 (6 bases). Trimming left V 2 bases short and J 0 bases short, with 7 bases between. This CDR3 has 14 amino acids. CDR1 is SGHTA and CDR2 is FQGTGA in the germline V gene. The CDR3 DNA sequence: TGTGCCAGCAGCTTACAGGGGTTGAACACTGAAGCTTTCTTT. Its protein is CASSLQGLNTEAFF. The variable domain in full, with the rest retrieved from reference TRBV7-3 and TRBJ1-1, is GAGVSQTPSNKVTEKGKYVELRCDPISGHTALYWYRQSLGQGPEFLIYFQGTGAADDSGLPNDRFFAVRPEGSVSTLKIQRTERGDSAVYLCASSLQGLNTEAFFGQGTRLTVV.

V gene TRBV6-2 or TRBV6-3 combines with J gene TRBJ2-3; weak D call: TRBD2 (6 bases). Per germline, CDR1 MNHEY and CDR2 SVGEGT. This CDR3 has 16 residues. V gave up 5 bases and J gave up 0 bases, with 15 bases separating them. CDR3 loop: CASSPPGGVSTDTQYF. The CDR3 bases are TGTGCCAGCAGTCCACCTGGCGGGGTAAGCACAGATACGCAGTATTTT.

The V and J genes are TRBV9 and TRBJ1-2; 7 bases align to TRBD1. Germline assignment: CDR1 SGDLS and CDR2 YYNGEE. The CDR3 sequence is 18 residues long. J was trimmed by 2 bases and V by 1 base; bases with no gene match: 14. The CDR3 coding sequence is TGTGCCAGCAGCGTACTGGGACAGAGTTCCCTCTCAAACTATGGCTACACCTTC. Encoded protein: CASSVLGQSSLSNYGYTF. Full variable domain (missing parts from reference TRBV9 and TRBJ1-2): DSGVTQTPKHLITATGQRVTLRCSPRSGDLSVYWYQQSLDQGLQFLIQYYNGEERAKGNILERFSAQQFPDLHSELNLSSLELGDSALYFCASSVLGQSSLSNYGYTFGSGTRLTVV.

The chain uses TRBV5-6 and TRBJ2-6, with D uncertain. Germline CDR1 is SGHDT and CDR2 is YYEEEE. Trimming took 3 bases from V and 4 from J, leaving 5 bases between them. The CDR3 contains 13 residues. The DNA of the CDR3 is TGTGCCAGCAGCTGGGCCGGGGCCAACGTCCTGACTTTC. It translates to CASSWAGANVLTF.

The V call is TRBV30, the J call TRBJ2-5; D may be TRBD1 (6 bases). Trimming shortened V by 0 bases and J by 4 bases, and 9 bases separated the two germline ends. CDR1 GTSNPN and CDR2 SVGIG come from the germline V gene (reference sequence). This CDR3 contains 13 residues. The CDR3 DNA reads as TGTGCCTGGAGTGTAAGGGGGTTAGAGACCCAGTACTTC. Protein product: CAWSVRGLETQYF.

The chain joins TRBV6-5 to TRBJ2-7, with 11 bases identical to TRBD1. Germline V lookup: CDR1 MNHEY, CDR2 SVGAGI. The CDR3 is made up of 15 amino acids. Trimming took 3 bases from V and 6 from J; bases not matched to a gene: 7. The CDR3 sequence is CASSYEPGQGGEQYF. In DNA form, the CDR3 reads TGTGCCAGCAGTTATGAACCGGGACAGGGGGGCGAGCAGTACTTC.

The rearrangement joins TRBV29-1 to TRBJ1-4, with a tentative D call TRBD1 (6 bases). The V and J ends lost 2 bases and 4 bases respectively, with 17 bases between them. The CDR3 spans 16 residues. The germline V gene has CDR1 SQVTM and CDR2 ANQGSEA. This CDR3 reads CSVELPLTGLNEKLFF. In nucleotides, the CDR3 is TGCAGCGTTGAACTACCACTGACAGGCCTTAATGAAAAACTGTTTTTT. The full variable domain, in which reference TRBV29-1 and TRBJ1-4 provide the parts outside the CDR3, is SAVISQKPSRDICQRGTSLTIQCQVDSQVTMMFWYRQQPGQSLTLIATANQGSEATYESGFVIDKFPISRPNLTFSTLTVSNMSPEDSSIYLCSVELPLTGLNEKLFFGSGTQLSVL.

This clone was counted a single time. The rearrangement joins TRBV5-6 to TRBJ2-1, with 7 bases aligning to TRBD1. CDR3 length: 15 residues. Germline CDR1 is SGHDT and CDR2 is YYEEEE. The J segment lost 3 bases and the V segment lost 3 bases, leaving 6 bases of the junction unmatched. CDR3 DNA: TGTGCCAGCAGCTCGGACAGGACCTACTACAATGAGCAGTTCTTC. Translation: CASSSDRTYYNEQFF. The variable domain in full, completed from reference TRBV5-6 and TRBJ2-1, reads DAGVTQSPTHLIKTRGQQVTLRCSPKSGHDTVSWYQQALGQGPQFIFQYYEEEERQRGNFPDRFSGHQFPNYSSELNVNALLLGDSALYLCASSSDRTYYNEQFFGPGTRLTVL.

In its sample, this clone was seen many times. This chain uses TRBV20-1 with TRBJ2-1; TRBD2 agrees at 8 bases. The V gene end was trimmed by 3 bases and the J gene end by 6 bases; junction bases not matched to a gene: 7. The germline gives CDR1 DFQATT, CDR2 SNEGSKA (reference sequence). This CDR3 is 14 amino acids long. This chain's CDR3 is CSASPGLVLNEQFF. As DNA, the CDR3 is TGCAGTGCTAGTCCGGGACTAGTTCTCAATGAGCAGTTCTTC.

V is TRBV5-1 and J is TRBJ2-5; tentative D call: TRBD1 (5 bases). V dropped 1 base and J dropped 1 base, with 8 bases sitting between them. The CDR3 spans 14 residues. The germline CDR1 and CDR2 sequences are SGHRS and YFSETQ. CDR3 sequence reads: CASSLSQGQETQYF. CDR3 bases: TGCGCCAGCAGCTTGAGTCAGGGCCAAGAGACCCAGTACTTC.

This rearrangement joins TRBV5-1 to TRBJ2-3; tentative D call: TRBD1 (6 bases). CDR1 and CDR2 (germline): SGHRS, YFSETQ. The ends were cut back, 0 bases at V and 1 base at J, with 12 bases in the middle. The CDR3 is 16 residues long. The CDR3 nucleotides are TGCGCCAGCAGCTTGGGCCAGGGGCAGGGCACAGATACGCAGTATTTT. Amino acids: CASSLGQGQGTDTQYF.

This chain links TRBV7-2 with TRBJ2-7; a possible D gene is TRBD1 (6 bases). The CDR3 sequence is 14 residues long. Trimming removed 7 bases at V and 2 bases at J, with 15 bases between. The germline gives CDR1 SGHTA, CDR2 FQGNSA. CDR3 DNA sequence: TGTGCCAGCACCGCTGGTGGGACACCCTACGAGCAGTACTTC. Protein: CASTAGGTPYEQYF.

The J gene is TRBJ1-5, the V gene TRBV2; tentative D call: TRBD1 (6 bases). V dropped 3 bases and J dropped 0 bases, with 12 bases sitting between them. The CDR3 is made up of 16 amino acids. Germline V CDR1 and CDR2: SNHLY, FYNNEI. As DNA, the CDR3 is TGTGCCAGCAGTGAGAATAGCAGGGGTAGCAATCAGCCCCAGCATTTT. It specifies CASSENSRGSNQPQHF.

This clone was seen only a few times. This chain uses TRBV5-4 with TRBJ2-2, with a possible D match to TRBD1 (5 bases). CDR1 and CDR2 (germline): SGHNT, YYREEE (reference sequence). Trimming stripped 7 bases from V and 6 bases from J, with 10 bases between. CDR3 size: 12 residues. The CDR3: CASGDSAGELFF. CDR3 nucleotides: TGTGCCAGCGGCGACAGTGCCGGGGAGCTGTTTTTT.

The genes are TRBV28 and TRBJ1-2; possible D gene TRBD1, 5 bases. Germline V gene lookup returns CDR1 MDHEN and CDR2 SYDVKM. Trimming removed 8 bases at V and 8 bases at J, with 24 bases between. The CDR3 runs 15 residues. The CDR3 loop reads CASGTGGGADIGYTF. DNA for the CDR3: TGTGCCAGCGGAACGGGCGGAGGGGCCGATATCGGCTACACCTTC.

This chain's CDR3 is CASSHFGTDTQYF. In DNA form, the CDR3 reads TGTGCCAGCAGCCACTTCGGCACAGATACGCAGTATTTT. This chain joins TRBV14 and TRBJ2-3; D gene uncertain. Per the germline V gene, CDR1 is SGHDN and CDR2 is FVKESK. Trimming cost V 3 bases and J 1 base, with 5 bases left between them. The CDR3 length is 13 residues.

Many counts were recorded for this clone. V usage is TRBV7-3 and J usage is TRBJ1-5; TRBD1 is a possible D gene (5 bases). Trimming removed 1 base from V and 4 bases from J, with 11 bases in between. CDR1 and CDR2 from the germline V gene are SGHTA and FQGTGA. The CDR3 covers 15 residues. The CDR3 is CASSLRGGENQPQHF. The CDR3 DNA sequence: TGTGCCAGCAGCTTAAGGGGAGGGGAGAATCAGCCCCAGCATTTT.

The V gene is TRBV27, the J gene TRBJ2-3; a weak D match, TRBD2 (5 bases). The germline V gene has CDR1 MNHEY and CDR2 SMNVEV (reference sequence). With 6 bases removed from V and 7 bases from J, the gap between germline ends came to 23 bases. The CDR3 is 16 amino acids. CDR3 bases: TGTGCCAGCAGACCTCGCCCGGGCGGGTTGCTCAATACGCAGTATTTT. Residues: CASRPRPGGLLNTQYF.

This chain joins TRBV2 and TRBJ2-7, with 14 bases fitting TRBD2. CDR3 length: 14 residues. Germline lookup yields CDR1 SNHLY and CDR2 FYNNEI. J was trimmed by 3 bases and V by 6 bases; bases with no gene match: 1. The CDR3 DNA is TGTGCCAGCAGGGGGACTAGCGGGAGCTACGAGCAGTACTTC. It specifies CASRGTSGSYEQYF. Complete variable domain (other parts from reference TRBV2 and TRBJ2-7): EPEVTQTPSHQVTQMGQEVILRCVPISNHLYFYWYRQILGQKVEFLVSFYNNEISEKSEIFDDQFSVERPDGSNFTLKIRSTKLEDSAMYFCASRGTSGSYEQYFGPGTRLTVT.

This sequence joins TRBV3-1 (or the pseudogene TRBV3-2) and TRBJ1-1; D remains unclear. Trimming removed 4 bases from V and 4 bases from J, with 13 bases in between. This CDR3 is 14 amino acids long. CDR1 LGHDT and CDR2 YNNKEL come from the germline V gene (reference sequence). The CDR3 coding sequence is TGTGCCAGCAGCCCGTACATAGCGGTCACTGAAGCTTTCTTT. Translating gives CASSPYIAVTEAFF.

CDR3 in DNA: TGTGCCAGCAGCTTAGCTCTAGGACAGACCTACGAGCAGTACTTC. Residues: CASSLALGQTYEQYF. This sequence joins TRBV11-2 and TRBJ2-7; possible D gene TRBD1, 6 bases. The CDR3 runs 15 residues. The ends were cut back, 1 base at V and 2 bases at J, with 12 bases in the middle. Looked up from germline, CDR1 is SGHAT and CDR2 is FQNNGV.

The chain combines TRBV7-9 with TRBJ2-5, with 7 bases aligning to TRBD2. The CDR3 runs to 15 residues. Germline V gene sequence: CDR1 SEHNR, CDR2 FQNEAQ (reference sequence). The junction had 6 bases not matched to a gene; V was cut back by 3 bases and J by 2 bases. The CDR3 reads CASSLRLAAQETQYF. The CDR3 region has the DNA TGTGCCAGCAGCTTGCGACTAGCAGCTCAAGAGACCCAGTACTTC.

The chain uses TRBV28 and TRBJ1-2; D remains unclear. CDR3 length: 12 amino acids. V lost 7 bases, J lost 9 bases, and 15 bases lay in between. Germline-derived CDR1 and CDR2 are MDHEN and SYDVKM. The CDR3 nucleotides are TGTGCCAGCAACCCCGGCGGTGAGAGCTACACCTTC. This translates into CASNPGGESYTF.